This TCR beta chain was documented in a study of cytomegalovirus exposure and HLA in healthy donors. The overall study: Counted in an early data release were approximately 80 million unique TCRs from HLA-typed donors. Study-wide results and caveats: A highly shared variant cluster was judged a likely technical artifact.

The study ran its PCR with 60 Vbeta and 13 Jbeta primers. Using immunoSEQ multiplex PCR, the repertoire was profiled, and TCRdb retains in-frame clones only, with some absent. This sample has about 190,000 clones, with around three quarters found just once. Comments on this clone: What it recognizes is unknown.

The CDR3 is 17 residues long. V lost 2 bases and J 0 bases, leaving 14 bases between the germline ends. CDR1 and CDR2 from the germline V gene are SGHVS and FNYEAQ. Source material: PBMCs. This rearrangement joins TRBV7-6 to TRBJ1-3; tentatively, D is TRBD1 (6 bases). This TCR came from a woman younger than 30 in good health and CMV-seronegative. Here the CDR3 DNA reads TGTGCCAGCAGCTTAAATCCCCGGACAGCCTCTGGAAACACCATATATTTT. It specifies CASSLNPRTASGNTIYF.